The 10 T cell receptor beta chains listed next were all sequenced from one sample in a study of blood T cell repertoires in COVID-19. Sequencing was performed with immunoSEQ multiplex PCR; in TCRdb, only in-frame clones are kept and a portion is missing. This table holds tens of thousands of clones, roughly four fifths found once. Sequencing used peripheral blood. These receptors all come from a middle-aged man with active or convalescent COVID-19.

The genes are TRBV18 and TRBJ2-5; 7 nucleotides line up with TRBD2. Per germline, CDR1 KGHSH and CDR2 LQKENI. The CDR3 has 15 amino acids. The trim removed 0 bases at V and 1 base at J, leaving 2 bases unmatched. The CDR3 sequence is CASSPPGLFQETQYF. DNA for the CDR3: TGTGCCAGCTCACCACCGGGACTATTCCAAGAGACCCAGTACTTC.

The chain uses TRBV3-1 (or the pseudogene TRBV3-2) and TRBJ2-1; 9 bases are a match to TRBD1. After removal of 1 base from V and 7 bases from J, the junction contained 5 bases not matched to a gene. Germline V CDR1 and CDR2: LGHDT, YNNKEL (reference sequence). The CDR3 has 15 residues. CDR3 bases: TGTGCCAGCAGCCAAGGGGACAGGGTTCCAAATGAGCAGTTCTTC. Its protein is CASSQGDRVPNEQFF.

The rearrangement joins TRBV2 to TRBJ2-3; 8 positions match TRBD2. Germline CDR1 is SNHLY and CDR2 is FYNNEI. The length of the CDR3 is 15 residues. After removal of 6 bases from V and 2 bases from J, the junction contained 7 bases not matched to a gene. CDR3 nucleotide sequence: TGTGCCAGCAGGAGAAGCGGGGGCCACACAGATACGCAGTATTTT. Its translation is CASRRSGGHTDTQYF.

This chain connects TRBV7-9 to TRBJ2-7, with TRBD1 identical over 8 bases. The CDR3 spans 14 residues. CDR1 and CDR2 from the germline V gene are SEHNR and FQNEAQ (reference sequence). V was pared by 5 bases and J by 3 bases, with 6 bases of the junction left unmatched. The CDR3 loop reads CASSPPDRDYEQYF. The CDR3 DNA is TGTGCCAGCAGCCCCCCGGACAGGGACTACGAGCAGTACTTC.

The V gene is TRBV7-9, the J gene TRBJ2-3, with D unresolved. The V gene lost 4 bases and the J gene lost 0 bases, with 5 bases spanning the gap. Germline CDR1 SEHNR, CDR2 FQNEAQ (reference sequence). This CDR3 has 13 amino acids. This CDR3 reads CASSSTSTDTQYF. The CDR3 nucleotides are TGTGCCAGCAGCTCGACTAGCACAGATACGCAGTATTTT. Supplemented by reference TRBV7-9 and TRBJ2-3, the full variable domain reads DTGVSQNPRHKITKRGQNVTFRCDPISEHNRLYWYRQTLGQGPEFLTYFQNEAQLEKSRLLSDRFSAERPKGSFSTLEIQRTEQGDSAMYLCASSSTSTDTQYFGPGTRLTVL.

Here the CDR3 reads CASSYGRETQYF. In DNA form, the CDR3 reads TGTGCCAGCAGTTACGGTCGGGAGACCCAGTACTTC. This chain connects TRBV6-5 to TRBJ2-5; D ambiguous. Per the germline V gene, CDR1 is MNHEY and CDR2 is SVGAGI. V lost 2 bases and J lost 5, with 6 bases in between. This CDR3 contains 12 residues.

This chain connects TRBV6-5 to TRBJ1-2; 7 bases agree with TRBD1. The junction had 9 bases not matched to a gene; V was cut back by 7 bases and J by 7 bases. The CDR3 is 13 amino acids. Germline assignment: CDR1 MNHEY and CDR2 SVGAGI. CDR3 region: CASTKTGAGGYTF. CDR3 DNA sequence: TGTGCCAGCACAAAAACAGGGGCTGGTGGCTACACCTTC.

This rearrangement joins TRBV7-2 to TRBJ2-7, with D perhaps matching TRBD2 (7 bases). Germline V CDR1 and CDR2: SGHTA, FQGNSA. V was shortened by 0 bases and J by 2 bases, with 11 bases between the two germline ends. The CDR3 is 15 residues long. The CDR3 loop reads CASSLAIGGAYEQYF. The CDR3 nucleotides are TGTGCCAGCAGCTTAGCTATAGGGGGGGCCTACGAGCAGTACTTC.

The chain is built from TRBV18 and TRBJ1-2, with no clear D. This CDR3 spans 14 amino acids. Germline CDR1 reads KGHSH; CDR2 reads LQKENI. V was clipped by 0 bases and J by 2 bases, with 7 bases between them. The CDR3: CASSPPTGNYGYTF. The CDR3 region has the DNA TGTGCCAGCTCACCACCTACCGGGAACTATGGCTACACCTTC.

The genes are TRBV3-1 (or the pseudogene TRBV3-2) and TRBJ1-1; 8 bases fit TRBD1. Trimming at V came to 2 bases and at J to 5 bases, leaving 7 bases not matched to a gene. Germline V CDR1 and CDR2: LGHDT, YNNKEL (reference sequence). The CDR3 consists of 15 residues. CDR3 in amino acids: CASSQTTGGRTEAFF. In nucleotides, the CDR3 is TGTGCCAGCAGCCAAACTACAGGGGGGAGAACTGAAGCTTTCTTT.